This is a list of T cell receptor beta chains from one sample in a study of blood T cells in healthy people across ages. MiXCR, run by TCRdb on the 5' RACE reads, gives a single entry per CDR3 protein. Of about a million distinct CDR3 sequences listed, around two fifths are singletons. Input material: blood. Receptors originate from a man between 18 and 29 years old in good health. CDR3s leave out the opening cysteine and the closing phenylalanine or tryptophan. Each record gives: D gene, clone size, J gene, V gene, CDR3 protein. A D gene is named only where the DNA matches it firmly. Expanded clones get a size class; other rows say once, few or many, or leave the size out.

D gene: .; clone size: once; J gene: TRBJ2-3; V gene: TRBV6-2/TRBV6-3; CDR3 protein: ASHTVEGARADTQF
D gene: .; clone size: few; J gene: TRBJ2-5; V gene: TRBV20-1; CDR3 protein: SARAGGQSETQY
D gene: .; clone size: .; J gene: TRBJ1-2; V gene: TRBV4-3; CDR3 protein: ASSHSRQGLKGYT
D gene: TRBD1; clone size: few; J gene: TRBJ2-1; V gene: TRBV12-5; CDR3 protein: ASGLGQGIYNEQF
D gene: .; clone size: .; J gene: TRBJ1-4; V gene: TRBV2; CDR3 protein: ASSSGPTNEKLF
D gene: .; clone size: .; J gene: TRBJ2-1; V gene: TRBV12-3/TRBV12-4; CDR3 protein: ASSRVSEQF
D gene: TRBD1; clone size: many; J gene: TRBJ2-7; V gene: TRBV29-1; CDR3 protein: SVERDSPYEQY
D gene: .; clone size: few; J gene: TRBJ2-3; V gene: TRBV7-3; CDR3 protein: ASSPHSNTDTQY
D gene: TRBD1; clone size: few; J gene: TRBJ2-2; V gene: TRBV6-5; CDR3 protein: ASSYATGDTGELF
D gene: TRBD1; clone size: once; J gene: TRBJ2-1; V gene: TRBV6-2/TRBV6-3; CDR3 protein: ASSAPGQLNEQF
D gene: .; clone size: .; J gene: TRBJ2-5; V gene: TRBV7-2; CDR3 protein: ASSGGSHEQY
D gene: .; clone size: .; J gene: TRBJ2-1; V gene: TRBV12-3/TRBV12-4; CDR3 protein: ASSPMGPESSYNEQF
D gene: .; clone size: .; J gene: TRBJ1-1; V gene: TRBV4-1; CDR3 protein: ASSQDEGWFTEAF
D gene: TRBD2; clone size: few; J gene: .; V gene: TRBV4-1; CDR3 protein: ASSPTGGREETQY
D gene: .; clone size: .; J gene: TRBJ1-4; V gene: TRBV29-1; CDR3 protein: SVVQGGEREKLF
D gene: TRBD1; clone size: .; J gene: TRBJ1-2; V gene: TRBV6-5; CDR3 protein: ASSYQDRPTIYGYT
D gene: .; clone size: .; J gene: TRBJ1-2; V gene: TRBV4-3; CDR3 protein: ASSHGTDYNYGYT
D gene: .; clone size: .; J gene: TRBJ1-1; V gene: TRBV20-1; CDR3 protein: SARELGGELSEAF
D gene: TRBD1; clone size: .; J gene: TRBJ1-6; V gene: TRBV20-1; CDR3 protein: SAGQERNSPLH
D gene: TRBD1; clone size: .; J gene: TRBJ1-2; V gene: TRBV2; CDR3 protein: ASSLRDRVGYT
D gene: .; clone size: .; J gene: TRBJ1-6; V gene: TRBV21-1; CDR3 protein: ASSKTVRDKATNSPLH
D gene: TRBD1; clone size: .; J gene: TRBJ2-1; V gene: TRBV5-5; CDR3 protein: ASSSGQAFNEQF
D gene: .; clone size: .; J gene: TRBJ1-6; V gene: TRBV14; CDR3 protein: ASSPIGSSYNSPLH
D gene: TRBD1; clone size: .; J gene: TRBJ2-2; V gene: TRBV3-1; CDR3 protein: ASRTGRTGELF
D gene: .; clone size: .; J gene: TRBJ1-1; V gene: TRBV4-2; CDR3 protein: ASSQRWSVRTVAF
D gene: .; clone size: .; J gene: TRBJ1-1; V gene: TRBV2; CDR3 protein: ASSEGRGTEAF
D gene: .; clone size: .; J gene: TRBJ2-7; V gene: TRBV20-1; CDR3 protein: SARATAGTATYEQY
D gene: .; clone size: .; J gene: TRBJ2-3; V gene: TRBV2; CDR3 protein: ASRLRTVSTDTQY
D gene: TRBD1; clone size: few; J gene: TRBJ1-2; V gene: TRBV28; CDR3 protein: ATITGTERTGYT